This T cell receptor (beta chain) derives from a study of T cells in Graves' hyperthyroidism and ophthalmopathy. Turning to the study itself: Initial diagnosis, before any treatment, was when peripheral blood was collected.

Amplified regions were TCR beta CDR3 sequences from RNA transcripts. The primer set for the first-round RT-PCR of the TCR CDR3 was HTBI. TCRdb re-called the multiplex PCR reads with MiXCR, one entry per CDR3 protein. The repertoire holds approximately 360,000 distinct CDR3 sequences, around a sixth seen once, with 25% to 35% in the top ten. Hyperthyroidism, newly diagnosed and lasting under 2 months, affected patients aged 18 to 65. An approximately 9.4 ml volume of fresh peripheral blood provided the PBMCs. This clonotype was seen repeatedly, ten times or more. Sequencing was carried out using blood. The sequence came from a woman between 18 and 29 years old with Graves' hyperthyroidism that later progressed to Graves' ophthalmopathy.

The CDR3: CASSFRDGTYEQYF. Written as DNA, the CDR3 is TGTGCCAGCAGCTTCCGGGACGGGACCTACGAGCAGTACTTC. The chain employs TRBV13 and TRBJ2-7; D possibly uses TRBD1 or TRBD2 (5 bases each). The CDR3 length is 14 residues. Between the trimmed V and J ends, which lost 3 bases and 2 bases, there was a span of 11 bases. The germline gives CDR1 PRHDT, CDR2 FYEKMQ (reference sequence).